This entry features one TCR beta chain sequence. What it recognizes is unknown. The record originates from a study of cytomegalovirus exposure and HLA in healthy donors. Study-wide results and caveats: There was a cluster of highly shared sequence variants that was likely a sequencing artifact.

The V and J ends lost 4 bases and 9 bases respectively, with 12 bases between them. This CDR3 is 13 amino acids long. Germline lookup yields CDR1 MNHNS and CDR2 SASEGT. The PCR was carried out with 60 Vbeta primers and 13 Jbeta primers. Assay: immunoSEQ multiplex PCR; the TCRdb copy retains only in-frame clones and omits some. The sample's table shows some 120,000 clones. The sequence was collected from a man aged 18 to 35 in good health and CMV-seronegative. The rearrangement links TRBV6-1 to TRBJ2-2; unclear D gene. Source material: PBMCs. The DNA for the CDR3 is TGTGCCAGCAGTGTAATCAGGAATAGGGAGCTGTTTTTT. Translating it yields CASSVIRNRELFF.